The clone carrying this T cell receptor (beta chain) was detected ten times or more. CDR1 is LNHNV and CDR2 is YYDKDF in the germline V gene (reference sequence). V lost 3 bases and J lost 4; bases outside the gene matches: 8. The CDR3 is 15 amino acids. This record belongs to a study of blood T cell repertoires in COVID-19. Turning to the study itself: Both acute and convalescent COVID-19 samples were obtained from the United States, Italy and Spain. In each case, the material was cDNA or gDNA derived from T cells, B-cell-depleted T cells, or PBMCs.

Methods used by the authors: Counts of nucleated cells, estimated from reference gene primer amplification, were obtained. Generated by immunoSEQ multiplex PCR, the TCRdb table keeps only in-frame clones and is missing some. V and J calls and clone size come straight from that table; D and trimming were deduced from the DNA. The sample includes 90,000 to 140,000 clones, 80% to 85% seen only once; the top ten take less than 45%. J is TRBJ1-1 and V is TRBV15; 7 bases map to TRBD1. The receptor was derived from a man at least 80 years old with acute or convalescent COVID-19. Sequencing was carried out using peripheral blood. The CDR3 nucleotides are TGTGCCACCAGCAGGGCACTACAGGGGAGCACTGAAGCTTTCTTT. Its translation: CATSRALQGSTEAFF. The full variable domain, completed using reference TRBV15 and TRBJ1-1, is DAMVIQNPRYQVTQFGKPVTLSCSQTLNHNVMYWYQQKSSQAPKLLFHYYDKDFNNEADTPDNFQSRRPNTSFCFLDIRSPGLGDTAMYLCATSRALQGSTEAFFGQGTRLTVV.